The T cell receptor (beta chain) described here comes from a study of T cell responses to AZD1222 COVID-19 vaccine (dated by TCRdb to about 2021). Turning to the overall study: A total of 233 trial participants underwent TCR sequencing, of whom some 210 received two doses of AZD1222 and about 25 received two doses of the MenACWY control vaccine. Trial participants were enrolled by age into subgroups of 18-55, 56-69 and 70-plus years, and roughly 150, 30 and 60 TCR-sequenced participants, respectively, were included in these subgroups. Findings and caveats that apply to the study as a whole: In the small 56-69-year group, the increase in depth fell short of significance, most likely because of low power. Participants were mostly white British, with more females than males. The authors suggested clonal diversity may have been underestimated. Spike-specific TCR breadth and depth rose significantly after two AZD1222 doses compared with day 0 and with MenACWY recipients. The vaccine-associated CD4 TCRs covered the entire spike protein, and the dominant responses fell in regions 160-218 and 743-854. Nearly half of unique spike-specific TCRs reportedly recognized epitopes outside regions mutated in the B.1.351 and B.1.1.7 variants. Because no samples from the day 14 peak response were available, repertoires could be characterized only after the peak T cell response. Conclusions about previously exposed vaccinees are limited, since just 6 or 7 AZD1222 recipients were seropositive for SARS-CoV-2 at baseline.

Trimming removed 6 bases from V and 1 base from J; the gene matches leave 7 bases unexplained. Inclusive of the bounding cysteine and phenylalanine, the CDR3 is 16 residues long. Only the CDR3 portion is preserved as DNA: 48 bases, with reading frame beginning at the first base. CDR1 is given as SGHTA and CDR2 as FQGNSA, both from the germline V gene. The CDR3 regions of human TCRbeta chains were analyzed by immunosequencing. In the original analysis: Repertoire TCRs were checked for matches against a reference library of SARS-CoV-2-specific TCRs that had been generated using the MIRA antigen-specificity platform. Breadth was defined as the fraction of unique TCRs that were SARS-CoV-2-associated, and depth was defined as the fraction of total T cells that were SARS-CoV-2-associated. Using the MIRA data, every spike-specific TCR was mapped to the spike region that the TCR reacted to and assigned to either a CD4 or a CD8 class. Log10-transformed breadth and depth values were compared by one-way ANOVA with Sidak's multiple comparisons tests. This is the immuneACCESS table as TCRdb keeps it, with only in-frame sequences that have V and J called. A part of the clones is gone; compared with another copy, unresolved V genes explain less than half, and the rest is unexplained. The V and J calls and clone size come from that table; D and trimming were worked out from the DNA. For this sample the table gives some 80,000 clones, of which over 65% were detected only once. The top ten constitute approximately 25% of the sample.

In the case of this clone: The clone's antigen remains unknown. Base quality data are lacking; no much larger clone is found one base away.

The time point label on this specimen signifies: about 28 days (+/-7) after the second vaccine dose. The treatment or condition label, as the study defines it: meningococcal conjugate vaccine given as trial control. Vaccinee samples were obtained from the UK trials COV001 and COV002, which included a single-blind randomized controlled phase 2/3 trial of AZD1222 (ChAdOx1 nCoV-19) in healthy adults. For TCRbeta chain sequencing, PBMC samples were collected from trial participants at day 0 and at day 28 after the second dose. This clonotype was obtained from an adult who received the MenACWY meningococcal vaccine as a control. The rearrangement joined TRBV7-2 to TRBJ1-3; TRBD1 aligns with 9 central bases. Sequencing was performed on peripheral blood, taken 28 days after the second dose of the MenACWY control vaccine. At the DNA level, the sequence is TGTGCCAGCAGACCCACGACAGGGGGATCTGGAAACACCATATATTTT. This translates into CASRPTTGGSGNTIYF.